The 29 T cell receptor beta chains in this list originate from one sample, sequenced in a study of cytomegalovirus exposure and HLA in healthy donors. The PCR was carried out with 60 Vbeta primers and 13 Jbeta primers. Sequenced by immunoSEQ multiplex PCR; TCRdb stores in-frame clones only, minus some. Among some 110,000 clones listed, roughly 73% were seen once. Sequencing used PBMCs. These receptor sequences come from a woman aged 40 to 50 in good health and CMV-seropositive.

The rearrangement joins TRBV28 to TRBJ1-1, with D unresolved. The CDR3 has 17 residues. Germline V gene data show CDR1 as MDHEN and CDR2 as SYDVKM. V lost 6 bases and J 1 base, leaving 21 bases between the germline ends. CDR3: CASSLFSGLVANTEAFF. CDR3 sequence (DNA): TGTGCCAGCAGCTTGTTCAGCGGATTGGTTGCGAACACTGAAGCTTTCTTT. Variable domain in full (rest from reference TRBV28 and TRBJ1-1): DVKVTQSSRYLVKRTGEKVFLECVQDMDHENMFWYRQDPGLGLRLIYFSYDVKMKEKGDIPEGYSVSREKKERFSLILESASTNQTSMYLCASSLFSGLVANTEAFFGQGTRLTVV.

V gene TRBV4-2 combines with J gene TRBJ2-4; TRBD2 aligns across 8 bases. Trimming cost V 1 base and J 0 bases; bases outside gene matches: 5. This CDR3 spans 17 amino acids. Germline lookup yields CDR1 LGHNA and CDR2 YNFKEQ. CDR3 nucleotides: TGTGCCAGCAGCCAAGCCTTAGCGGGGTTAGCCAAAAACATTCAGTACTTC. Its translation: CASSQALAGLAKNIQYF.

As concerns this clone: The same CDR3 can be traced to other DNA sequences in this sample. The V and J genes are TRBV6-6 and TRBJ2-7; D possibly corresponds to TRBD1 (6 bases). Trimming took 8 bases from V and 0 from J, leaving 11 bases between them. The CDR3 spans 13 residues. Looked up from germline, CDR1 is MNHNY and CDR2 is SVGAGI (reference sequence). The CDR3 region has the DNA TGTGCCAGCCGCCAGGGGATCTCCTACGAGCAGTACTTC. Residues: CASRQGISYEQYF.

The rearrangement joins TRBV5-1 to TRBJ2-5, with TRBD2 identical over 7 bases. CDR3 length equals 16 residues. V shed 0 bases and J 1 base; nucleotides not matched to a gene: 6. The germline CDR1 and CDR2 sequences are SGHRS and YFSETQ. CDR3 amino acids: CASSLGATGGQETQYF. In nucleotides, the CDR3 is TGCGCCAGCAGCTTGGGAGCGACGGGGGGCCAAGAGACCCAGTACTTC.

J is TRBJ1-1 and V is TRBV28; D ambiguous. Germline lookup yields CDR1 MDHEN and CDR2 SYDVKM. Trimming left V 5 bases short and J 4 bases short, with 11 bases between. This CDR3 has 13 residues. The DNA for the CDR3 is TGTGCCAGCAGTCCCCCGGAGCCCACTGAAGCTTTCTTT. This encodes CASSPPEPTEAFF. The variable domain in full, completed from reference TRBV28 and TRBJ1-1, reads DVKVTQSSRYLVKRTGEKVFLECVQDMDHENMFWYRQDPGLGLRLIYFSYDVKMKEKGDIPEGYSVSREKKERFSLILESASTNQTSMYLCASSPPEPTEAFFGQGTRLTVV.

Remarks on this clone: At one end the junction does not follow the germline gene, possibly because of a read error. The chain couples TRBV7-9 to TRBJ2-7, with D possibly TRBD1 on 6 matching bases. CDR3 length: 13 residues. Germline CDR1 reads SEHNR; CDR2 reads FQNEAQ (reference sequence). The CDR3 coding sequence is TGTTCCAGCGGACAGAAGAACTCCTACGAGCAGTACTTC. Its translation is CSSGQKNSYEQYF.

The V gene is TRBV27, the J gene TRBJ1-2; 10 bases map to TRBD1. The CDR3 loop spans 15 amino acids. Germline values: CDR1 MNHEY, CDR2 SMNVEV (reference sequence). V shed 6 bases and J 0 bases; nucleotides not matched to a gene: 4. As DNA, the CDR3 is TGTGCCAGCAGGGGACAGGGGACGACTAACTATGGCTACACCTTC. This codes for CASRGQGTTNYGYTF.

This clone has only a few counts. The V and J genes are TRBV14 and TRBJ1-2; D uncertain. The CDR3 consists of 13 residues. Germline loops: CDR1 SGHDN, CDR2 FVKESK. With 4 bases removed from V and 6 bases from J, the gap between germline ends came to 12 bases. For the CDR3, the DNA is TGTGCCAGCAGCCGCCGTAGCGTAGATGGCTACACCTTC. It codes for CASSRRSVDGYTF. The whole variable domain, filled in from reference TRBV14 and TRBJ1-2, reads EAGVTQFPSHSVIEKGQTVTLRCDPISGHDNLYWYRRVMGKEIKFLLHFVKESKQDESGMPNNRFLAERTGGTYSTLKVQPAELEDSGVYFCASSRRSVDGYTFGSGTRLTVV.

The chain couples TRBV28 to TRBJ2-7; 12 bases match TRBD2. Germline V lookup: CDR1 MDHEN, CDR2 SYDVKM. The CDR3 consists of 14 residues. Trimming at V came to 2 bases and at J to 6 bases, leaving 2 bases not matched to a gene. In nucleotides, the CDR3 is TGTGCCAGCAGTTTAGAACTAGCGGGAGGCGAGCAGTACTTC. As protein: CASSLELAGGEQYF.

The chain couples TRBV28 to TRBJ2-5; TRBD1 matches at 7 bases. The J call is uncertain, as TRBJ2-7 better fits the DNA end. The germline gives CDR1 MDHEN, CDR2 SYDVKM. This CDR3 is 14 amino acids long. CDR3 sequence reads: CASSETGSSYEQYF. The CDR3 DNA reads as TGTGCCAGCAGTGAGACAGGGAGTTCCTACGAGCAGTACTTC.

This clone was detected only a few times. The rearrangement uses TRBV7-8 and TRBJ1-2; D possibly corresponds to TRBD1 (5 bases). V lost 1 base to trimming and J lost 10 bases, with 16 bases between them. CDR3 size: 14 residues. Germline V gives CDR1 SGHVS, CDR2 FQNEAQ. The DNA of the CDR3 is TGTGCCAGCAGCTTAGAAGGGACTCTGAGACTCTACACCTTC. Protein product: CASSLEGTLRLYTF.

The V and J genes are TRBV20-1 and TRBJ1-2; D is undetermined. Germline-derived CDR1 and CDR2 are DFQATT and SNEGSKA (reference sequence). The V end lost 1 base, the J end lost 5 bases, and 5 bases lay between the germline ends. CDR3 size: 11 residues. Here the CDR3 DNA reads TGCAGTGCTAGAGCCGTATATGGCTACACCTTC. As protein: CSARAVYGYTF.

This clone showed up just a few times. V usage is TRBV19 and J usage is TRBJ2-3; D remains unclear. With 5 bases removed from V and 4 bases from J, the gap between germline ends came to 4 bases. This CDR3 is 11 amino acids long. Germline V gives CDR1 LNHDA, CDR2 SQIVND (reference sequence). The CDR3 sequence: CASSSADTQYF. The CDR3 DNA reads TGTGCCAGTAGTTCGGCAGATACGCAGTATTTT.

The rearrangement joins TRBV4-1 to TRBJ2-7, with 10 nucleotides matching TRBD2. In germline, CDR1 is MGHRA, CDR2 YSYEKL. This CDR3 is built from 16 residues. Trimming took 4 bases from V and 1 from J; bases not matched to a gene: 7. This CDR3 reads CASSPGLARSSYEQYF. As DNA, the CDR3 is TGCGCCAGCAGCCCGGGACTAGCGAGATCATCCTACGAGCAGTACTTC.

The gene calls are TRBV5-1 and TRBJ1-2; TRBD1 agrees at 7 bases. The CDR3 spans 16 residues. The V gene's germline CDR1 is SGHRS and CDR2 YFSETQ. Trimming cost V 1 base and J 5 bases; bases outside gene matches: 11. The CDR3 loop reads CASSLRGRGSPYGYTF. CDR3 DNA: TGCGCCAGCAGCTTGAGGGGGCGCGGATCACCGTATGGCTACACCTTC.

The chain carries TRBV4-1 and TRBJ1-6, with 10 bases matching TRBD1. This CDR3 has 15 residues. V lost 1 base and J lost 10; bases outside the gene matches: 4. The germline V gene has CDR1 MGHRA and CDR2 YSYEKL. CDR3 bases: TGCGCCAGCAGCCAAGTTGGGACAGGGGACTCACCCCTCCACTTT. It specifies CASSQVGTGDSPLHF.

The chain uses TRBV4-2 and TRBJ1-2; D gene unclear. Trimming stripped 0 bases from V and 5 bases from J, with 13 bases between. Germline lookup yields CDR1 LGHNA and CDR2 YNFKEQ. The CDR3 spans 15 residues. This chain's CDR3 is CASSQEIDTAYGYTF. CDR3 coding DNA: TGTGCCAGCAGCCAAGAAATTGACACGGCTTATGGCTACACCTTC.

This chain links TRBV7-9 with TRBJ2-7; 10 bases line up with TRBD1. CDR3 length equals 17 residues. The J segment lost 1 base and the V segment lost 2 bases, leaving 8 bases of the junction unmatched. Germline CDR1 SEHNR, CDR2 FQNEAQ (reference sequence). CDR3 in amino acids: CASSLPSRDRGSYEQYF. In DNA, the CDR3 is TGTGCCAGCAGCTTACCGTCCCGGGACAGGGGTTCCTACGAGCAGTACTTC.

The rearrangement links TRBV18 to TRBJ1-2, with a weak D call TRBD1 (6 bases). V lost 2 bases to trimming and J lost 0 bases, with 13 bases between them. The CDR3 runs 16 residues. Looked up from germline, CDR1 is KGHSH and CDR2 is LQKENI. CDR3 loop: CASSPGSGVANYGYTF. DNA of the CDR3: TGTGCCAGCTCACCAGGGTCAGGGGTAGCTAACTATGGCTACACCTTC. The variable domain in full, with the rest retrieved from reference TRBV18 and TRBJ1-2, is NAGVMQNPRHLVRRRGQEARLRCSPMKGHSHVYWYRQLPEEGLKFMVYLQKENIIDESGMPKERFSAEFPKEGPSILRIQQVVRGDSAAYFCASSPGSGVANYGYTFGSGTRLTVV.

The sample holds one count of this clone. The chain recombines TRBV6-1 with TRBJ2-6; D is unresolved. The CDR3 sequence is 18 residues long. Germline V lookup: CDR1 MNHNS, CDR2 SASEGT. Trimming removed 2 bases from V and 0 bases from J, with 14 bases in between. DNA for the CDR3: TGTGCCAGCAGTGAACTCCCGCGAACGTTCTCTGGGGCCAACGTCCTGACTTTC. Encoded protein: CASSELPRTFSGANVLTF.

The V gene is TRBV7-6, the J gene TRBJ2-5; the match to TRBD2 covers 8 bases. Judging by the DNA end, TRBJ2-7 fits better; the J call may be wrong. CDR1 SGHVS and CDR2 FNYEAQ come from the germline V gene. The CDR3 runs to 15 residues. The CDR3 reads CASSPNSGAYYEQYF. The CDR3, as DNA: TGTGCCAGCAGCCCTAATAGCGGGGCCTACTACGAGCAGTACTTC.

This chain connects TRBV7-2 to TRBJ2-7; tentatively, D is TRBD2 (5 bases). Germline values: CDR1 SGHTA, CDR2 FQGNSA. V was shortened by 7 bases and J by 3 bases, with 19 bases between the two germline ends. This CDR3 has 15 amino acids. The CDR3 region is CASTKPGSGVYEQYF. CDR3 nucleotides: TGTGCCAGCACCAAGCCGGGGTCCGGAGTCTACGAGCAGTACTTC.

This chain joins TRBV5-1 and TRBJ2-1, with 7 bases aligning to TRBD2. The germline V gene encodes CDR1 SGHRS and CDR2 YFSETQ. CDR3 length: 15 amino acids. Germline trimming cut 0 bases from V and 9 bases from J; bases unmatched to any gene: 9. The CDR3 loop is CASSLGLAYDGEQFF. The CDR3 DNA reads TGCGCCAGCAGCTTGGGACTAGCTTACGACGGTGAGCAGTTCTTC.

In its sample, this clone was seen once. The same CDR3 also results from other DNA sequences found in this sample. The chain is built from TRBV27 and TRBJ2-4, with TRBD1 matching 7 bases. V gave up 6 bases and J gave up 8 bases; unmatched junction bases: 4. The CDR3 runs 12 residues. Germline V gene lookup returns CDR1 MNHEY and CDR2 SMNVEV (reference sequence). CDR3: CASRGDSYIQYF. The DNA of the CDR3 is TGTGCCAGCAGGGGGGACAGCTACATTCAGTACTTC.

V and J are TRBV9 and TRBJ2-3; possibly TRBD2 for D (7 bases). V lost 0 bases to trimming and J lost 4 bases, with 12 bases between them. CDR1 and CDR2 (germline): SGDLS, YYNGEE. This CDR3 is 15 amino acids long. The CDR3: CASSVGGGGADTQYF. The CDR3 bases are TGTGCCAGCAGCGTAGGGGGAGGGGGGGCAGATACGCAGTATTTT.

V is TRBV10-3 and J is TRBJ2-2; 11 nucleotides align to TRBD2. The trim removed 5 bases at V and 5 bases at J, leaving 7 bases unmatched. There are 16 residues in the CDR3. CDR1 is ENHRY and CDR2 is SYGVKD in the germline V gene. DNA for the CDR3: TGTGCCATCAGTCTCCCGGGACTAGCGGAGACCGGGGAGCTGTTTTTT. This encodes CAISLPGLAETGELFF.

This rearrangement joins TRBV9 to TRBJ1-4; the D gene is possibly TRBD1 (6 bases). This CDR3 region has 14 residues. Looked up from germline, CDR1 is SGDLS and CDR2 is YYNGEE. V was pared by 4 bases and J by 5 bases, with 12 bases between. CDR3 nucleotide sequence: TGTGCCAGCAGCCGGGACACCGTGAATGAAAAACTGTTTTTT. Encoded protein: CASSRDTVNEKLFF.

The table lists this clone with a few counts. The chain employs TRBV9 and TRBJ2-3; 10 bases map to TRBD2. Germline V lookup: CDR1 SGDLS, CDR2 YYNGEE. The CDR3 runs 16 residues. J was trimmed by 2 bases and V by 2 bases; bases with no gene match: 5. CDR3 coding DNA: TGTGCCAGCAGCGTCGCTAGCGGGAGTTTCACAGATACGCAGTATTTT. Its translation is CASSVASGSFTDTQYF.

There are a few counts of this clone. The junction departs from the called germline gene at one end, perhaps through a read error. In DNA, the CDR3 is TGTTCCAGCAGCTTAGTCGGTCAGGGGAAGGGCACTGAAGCTTTCTTT. It translates to CSSSLVGQGKGTEAFF. The rearrangement joins TRBV7-9 to TRBJ1-1; maybe TRBD1 (6 bases). The CDR3 spans 16 residues. CDR1 is SEHNR and CDR2 is FQNEAQ in the germline V gene (reference sequence).